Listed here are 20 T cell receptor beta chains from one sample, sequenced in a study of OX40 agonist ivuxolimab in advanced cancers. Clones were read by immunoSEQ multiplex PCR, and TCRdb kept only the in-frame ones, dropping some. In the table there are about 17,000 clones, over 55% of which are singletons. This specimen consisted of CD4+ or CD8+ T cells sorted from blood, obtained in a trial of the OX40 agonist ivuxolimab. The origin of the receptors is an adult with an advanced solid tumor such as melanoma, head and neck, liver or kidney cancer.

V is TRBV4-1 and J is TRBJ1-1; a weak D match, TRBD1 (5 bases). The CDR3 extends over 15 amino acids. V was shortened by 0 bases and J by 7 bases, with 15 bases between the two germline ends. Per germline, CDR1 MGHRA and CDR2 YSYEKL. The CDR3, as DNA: TGCGCCAGCAGCCAAGATGGGGCAGGTTTTAATGAAGCTTTCTTT. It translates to CASSQDGAGFNEAFF.

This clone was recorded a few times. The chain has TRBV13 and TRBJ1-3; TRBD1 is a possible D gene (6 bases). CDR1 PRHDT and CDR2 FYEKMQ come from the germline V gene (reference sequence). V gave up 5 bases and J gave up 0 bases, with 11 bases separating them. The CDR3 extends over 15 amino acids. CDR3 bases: TGTGCCAGCAGCGGGGTGGACAGCTCTGGAAACACCATATATTTT. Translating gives CASSGVDSSGNTIYF.

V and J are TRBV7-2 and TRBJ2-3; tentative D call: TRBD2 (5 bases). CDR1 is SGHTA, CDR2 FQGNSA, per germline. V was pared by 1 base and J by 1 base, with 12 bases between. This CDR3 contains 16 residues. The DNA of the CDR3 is TGTGCCAGCAGCTTAGTAGCGAGCCTAGGCACAGATACGCAGTATTTT. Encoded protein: CASSLVASLGTDTQYF.

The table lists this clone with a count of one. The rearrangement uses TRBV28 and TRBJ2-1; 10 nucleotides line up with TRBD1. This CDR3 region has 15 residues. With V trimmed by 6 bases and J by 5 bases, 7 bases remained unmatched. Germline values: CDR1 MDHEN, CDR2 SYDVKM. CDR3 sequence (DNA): TGTGCCAGCAGCCCCGGGACAGGGGAGGACAATGAGCAGTTCTTC. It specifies CASSPGTGEDNEQFF.

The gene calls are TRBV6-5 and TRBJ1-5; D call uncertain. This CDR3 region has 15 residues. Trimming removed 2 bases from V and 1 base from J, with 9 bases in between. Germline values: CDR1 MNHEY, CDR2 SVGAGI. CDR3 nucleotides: TGTGCCAGCAGTTACAACGGGCGCAGCAATCAGCCCCAGCATTTT. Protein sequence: CASSYNGRSNQPQHF.

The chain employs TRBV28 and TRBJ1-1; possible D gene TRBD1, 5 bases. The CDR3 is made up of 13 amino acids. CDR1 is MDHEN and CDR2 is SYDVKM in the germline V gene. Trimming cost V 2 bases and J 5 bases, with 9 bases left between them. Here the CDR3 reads CASSLSGGTEAFF. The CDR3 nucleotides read TGTGCCAGCAGTTTAAGTGGGGGAACTGAAGCTTTCTTT. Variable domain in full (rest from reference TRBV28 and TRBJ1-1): DVKVTQSSRYLVKRTGEKVFLECVQDMDHENMFWYRQDPGLGLRLIYFSYDVKMKEKGDIPEGYSVSREKKERFSLILESASTNQTSMYLCASSLSGGTEAFFGQGTRLTVV.

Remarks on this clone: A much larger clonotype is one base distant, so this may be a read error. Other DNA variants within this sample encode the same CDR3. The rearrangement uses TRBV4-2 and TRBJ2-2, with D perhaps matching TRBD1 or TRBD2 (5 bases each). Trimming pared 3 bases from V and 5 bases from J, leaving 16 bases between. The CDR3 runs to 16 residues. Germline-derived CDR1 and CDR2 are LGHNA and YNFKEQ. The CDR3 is CASSQDLEGETGELFF. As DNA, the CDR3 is TGTGCCAGCAGCCAGGATCTGGAAGGGGAGACCGGGGAGCTGTTTTTT.

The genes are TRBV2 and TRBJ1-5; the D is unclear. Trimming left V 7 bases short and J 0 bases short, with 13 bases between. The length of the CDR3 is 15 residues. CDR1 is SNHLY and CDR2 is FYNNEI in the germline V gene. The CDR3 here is CASTFTVYSNQPQHF. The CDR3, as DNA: TGTGCCAGCACTTTTACAGTTTATAGCAATCAGCCCCAGCATTTT.

The CDR3 region is CASSPLGRAEKLFF. The CDR3 nucleotides are TGTGCCAGCAGCCCCTTAGGGAGGGCCGAAAAACTGTTTTTT. The J gene is TRBJ1-4, the V gene TRBV7-2; the D is unclear. This CDR3 contains 14 residues. V lost 5 bases and J 8 bases, leaving 15 bases between the germline ends. Germline CDR1 reads SGHTA; CDR2 reads FQGNSA.

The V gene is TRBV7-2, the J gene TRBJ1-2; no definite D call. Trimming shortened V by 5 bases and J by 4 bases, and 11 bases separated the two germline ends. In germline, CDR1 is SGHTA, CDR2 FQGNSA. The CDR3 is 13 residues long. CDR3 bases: TGTGCCAGCAGCCCCTACAACTCCTATGGCTACACCTTC. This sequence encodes CASSPYNSYGYTF.

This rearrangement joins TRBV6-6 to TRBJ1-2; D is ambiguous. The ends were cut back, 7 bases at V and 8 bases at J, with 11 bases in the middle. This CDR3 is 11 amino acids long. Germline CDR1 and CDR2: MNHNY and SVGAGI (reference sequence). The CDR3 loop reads CASMDLGGYTF. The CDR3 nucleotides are TGTGCCAGCATGGACCTGGGGGGCTACACCTTC.

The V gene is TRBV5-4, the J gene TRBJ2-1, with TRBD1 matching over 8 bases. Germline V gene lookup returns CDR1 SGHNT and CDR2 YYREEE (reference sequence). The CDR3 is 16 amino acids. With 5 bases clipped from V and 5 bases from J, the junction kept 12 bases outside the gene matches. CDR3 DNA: TGTGCCAGCAGTCCCACAGGGGGGCGCCCGAACAATGAGCAGTTCTTC. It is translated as CASSPTGGRPNNEQFF.

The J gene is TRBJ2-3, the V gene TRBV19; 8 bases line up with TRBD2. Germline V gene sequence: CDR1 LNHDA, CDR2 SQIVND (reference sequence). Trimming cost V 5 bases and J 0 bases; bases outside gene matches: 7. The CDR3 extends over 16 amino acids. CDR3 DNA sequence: TGTGCCAGTAGTCCCCGACTAGCGACTAGCACAGATACGCAGTATTTT. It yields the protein CASSPRLATSTDTQYF.

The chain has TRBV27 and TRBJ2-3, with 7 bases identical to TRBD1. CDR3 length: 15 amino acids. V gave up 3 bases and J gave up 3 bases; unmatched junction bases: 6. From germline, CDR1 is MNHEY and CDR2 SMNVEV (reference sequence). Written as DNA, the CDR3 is TGTGCCAGCAGTTTTACGACAGGGCCGACAGATACGCAGTATTTT. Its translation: CASSFTTGPTDTQYF.

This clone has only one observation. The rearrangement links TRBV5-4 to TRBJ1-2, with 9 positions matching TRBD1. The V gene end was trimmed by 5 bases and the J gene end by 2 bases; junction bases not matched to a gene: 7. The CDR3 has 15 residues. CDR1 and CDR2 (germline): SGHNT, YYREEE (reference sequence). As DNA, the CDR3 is TGTGCCAGCAGGGGGACAGGGACGGGAAACTATGGCTACACCTTC. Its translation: CASRGTGTGNYGYTF.

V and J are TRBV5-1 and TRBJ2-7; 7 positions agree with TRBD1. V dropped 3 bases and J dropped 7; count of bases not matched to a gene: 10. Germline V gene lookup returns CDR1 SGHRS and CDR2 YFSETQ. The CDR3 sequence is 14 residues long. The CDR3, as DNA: TGCGCCAGCAGCTATGTACAGGGGACGGGGGAGCAGTACTTC. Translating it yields CASSYVQGTGEQYF. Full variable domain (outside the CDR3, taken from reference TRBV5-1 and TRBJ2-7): KAGVTQTPRYLIKTRGQQVTLSCSPISGHRSVSWYQQTPGQGLQFLFEYFSETQRNKGNFPGRFSGRQFSNSRSEMNVSTLELGDSALYLCASSYVQGTGEQYFGPGTRLTVT.

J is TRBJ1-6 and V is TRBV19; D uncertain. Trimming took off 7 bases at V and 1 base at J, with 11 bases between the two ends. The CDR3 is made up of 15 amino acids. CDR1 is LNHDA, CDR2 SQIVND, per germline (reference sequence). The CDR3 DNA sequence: TGTGCCAGTATGGAGCGGAGGTCCTATAATTCACCCCTCCACTTT. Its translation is CASMERRSYNSPLHF.

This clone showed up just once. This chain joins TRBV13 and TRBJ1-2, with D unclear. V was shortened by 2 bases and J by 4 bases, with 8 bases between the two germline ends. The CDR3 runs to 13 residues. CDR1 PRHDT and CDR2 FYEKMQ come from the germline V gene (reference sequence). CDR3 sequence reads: CASSLLGTYGYTF. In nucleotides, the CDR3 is TGTGCCAGCAGCTTATTGGGTACCTATGGCTACACCTTC.

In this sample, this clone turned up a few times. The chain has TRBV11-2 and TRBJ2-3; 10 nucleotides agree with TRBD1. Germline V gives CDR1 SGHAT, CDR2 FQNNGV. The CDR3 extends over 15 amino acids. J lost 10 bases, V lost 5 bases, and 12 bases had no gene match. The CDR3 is CASSHRDRGPDSQYF. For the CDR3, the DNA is TGTGCCAGCAGCCACCGGGACAGGGGACCTGATTCGCAGTATTTT.

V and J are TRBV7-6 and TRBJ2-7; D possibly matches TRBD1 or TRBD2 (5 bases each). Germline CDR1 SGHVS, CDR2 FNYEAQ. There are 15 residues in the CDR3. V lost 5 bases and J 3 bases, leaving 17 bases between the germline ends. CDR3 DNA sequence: TGTGCCAGCAGCGAAGACAGTGCCGGGAACTACGAGCAGTACTTC. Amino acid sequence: CASSEDSAGNYEQYF. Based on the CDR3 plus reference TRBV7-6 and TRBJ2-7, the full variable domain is GAGVSQSPRYKVTKRGQDVALRCDPISGHVSLYWYRQALGQGPEFLTYFNYEAQQDKSGLPNDRFSAERPEGSISTLTIQRTEQRDSAMYRCASSEDSAGNYEQYFGPGTRLTVT.